A single sample is the source of the 26 T cell receptor beta chains below, sequenced in a study of early stage breast cancer tumors. Clones were sequenced by immunoSEQ multiplex PCR, and TCRdb holds only the in-frame ones, with some missing. Of roughly 60,000 clones in the sample, approximately 80% are singletons; the top ten hold roughly 3.5%. The sequencing sample was made of blood. The receptor source for this set is a person aged 25 to 39 with breast cancer.

The rearrangement uses TRBV11-1 and TRBJ2-5, with D unresolved. Germline V gene sequence: CDR1 SGHAT, CDR2 FQDESV (reference sequence). V lost 1 base to trimming and J lost 5 bases, with 5 bases between them. This CDR3 has 12 residues. This CDR3 is CASSLDRETQYF. In DNA, the CDR3 is TGTGCCAGCAGCTTAGATAGGGAGACCCAGTACTTC.

The J gene is TRBJ1-1, the V gene TRBV4-3; TRBD1 might be the D (6 bases). The CDR3 has 17 residues. V lost 4 bases and J lost 1, with 19 bases in between. CDR1 and CDR2 (germline): LGHNA, YSLEER. The CDR3 nucleotides are TGCGCCAGCAGCCCCGGGGGCGGGAGACGGGCGAACACTGAAGCTTTCTTT. Amino acids: CASSPGGGRRANTEAFF.

This chain links TRBV10-2 with TRBJ1-6; possible D gene TRBD1, 6 bases. The CDR3 consists of 19 residues. Germline lookup yields CDR1 WSHSY and CDR2 SAAADI. V gave up 0 bases and J gave up 0 bases, with 15 bases separating them. The CDR3 sequence is CASSESWGQSSSYNSPLHF. The CDR3 nucleotides read TGCGCCAGCAGTGAGTCGTGGGGGCAGTCAAGCTCCTATAATTCACCCCTCCACTTT.

The chain links TRBV10-3 to TRBJ2-3; 9 bases agree with TRBD2. CDR1 is ENHRY, CDR2 SYGVKD, per germline. The J segment lost 1 base and the V segment lost 4 bases, leaving 9 bases of the junction unmatched. This CDR3 region has 17 residues. The CDR3 sequence is CAISGVSGRSGTDTQYF. DNA for the CDR3: TGTGCCATCAGTGGTGTTAGCGGGAGAAGTGGCACAGATACGCAGTATTTT.

The chain uses TRBV6-1 and TRBJ1-5, with a possible D match to TRBD1 (6 bases). Between the trimmed V and J ends, which lost 0 bases and 6 bases, there was a span of 12 bases. The germline V gene encodes CDR1 MNHNS and CDR2 SASEGT. This CDR3 spans 15 amino acids. In DNA, the CDR3 is TGTGCCAGCAGTGAAGCGACGGGGGGCGTTCAGCCCCAGCATTTT. Its protein product is CASSEATGGVQPQHF.

The chain employs TRBV15 and TRBJ2-4; TRBD2 might be the D (6 bases). Looked up from germline, CDR1 is LNHNV and CDR2 is YYDKDF (reference sequence). CDR3 length: 14 amino acids. Between the trimmed V and J ends, which lost 5 bases and 8 bases, there was a span of 16 bases. CDR3 loop: CATSGGDFSDIQYF. The DNA for the CDR3 is TGTGCCACCAGCGGAGGGGACTTTAGCGACATTCAGTACTTC.

This chain links TRBV27 with TRBJ2-3; TRBD2 is a possible D gene (6 bases). Looked up from germline, CDR1 is MNHEY and CDR2 is SMNVEV (reference sequence). V was cut by 4 bases and J by 2 bases, with 7 bases left in between. The CDR3 consists of 13 residues. The CDR3 DNA reads as TGTGCCAGCAGTTGGGACTTCACAGATACGCAGTATTTT. This encodes CASSWDFTDTQYF.

This clone turned up a few times. The chain couples TRBV5-1 to TRBJ2-2; a weak D match, TRBD2 (6 bases). Per the germline V gene, CDR1 is SGHRS and CDR2 is YFSETQ. V gave up 0 bases and J gave up 2 bases, with 14 bases separating them. The CDR3 is 17 residues long. CDR3: CASSLEQRAGNTGELFF. The DNA of the CDR3 is TGCGCCAGCAGCTTGGAACAGAGAGCGGGTAACACCGGGGAGCTGTTTTTT.

The rearrangement joins TRBV27 to TRBJ2-1; 7 bases agree with TRBD2. The CDR3 length is 15 residues. Germline trimming cut 5 bases from V and 9 bases from J; bases unmatched to any gene: 13. CDR1 and CDR2 (germline): MNHEY, SMNVEV (reference sequence). The CDR3 loop is CASSLQREGYGEQFF. The CDR3 DNA sequence: TGTGCCAGCAGTCTCCAGCGGGAAGGTTACGGTGAGCAGTTCTTC.

The genes are TRBV7-8 and TRBJ2-7; 10 bases align to TRBD2. CDR1 and CDR2 (germline): SGHVS, FQNEAQ. V dropped 6 bases and J dropped 7; count of bases not matched to a gene: 9. CDR3 length: 14 amino acids. The CDR3, as DNA: TGTGCCAGCAGTCCCGCTCGAGCGGGAGGGGAGCAGTACTTC. This encodes CASSPARAGGEQYF.

The rearrangement uses TRBV6-5 and TRBJ2-7; TRBD2 is a possible D gene (6 bases). There are 13 residues in the CDR3. The germline V gene encodes CDR1 MNHEY and CDR2 SVGAGI. V dropped 3 bases and J dropped 4 bases, with 10 bases sitting between them. CDR3 loop: CASSYSGSYEQYF. CDR3 in DNA: TGTGCCAGCAGTTATTCCGGGAGTTACGAGCAGTACTTC.

The V gene is TRBV5-1, the J gene TRBJ1-4; D call uncertain. Germline V CDR1 and CDR2: SGHRS, YFSETQ. Trimming stripped 6 bases from V and 0 bases from J, with 15 bases between. The CDR3 consists of 16 residues. In DNA form, the CDR3 reads TGCGCCAGCACCCCCTATGGAGGAGCAACTAATGAAAAACTGTTTTTT. Translation: CASTPYGGATNEKLFF.

The rearrangement uses TRBV4-1 and TRBJ1-1, with a possible D match to TRBD1 (6 bases). CDR1 is MGHRA, CDR2 YSYEKL, per germline. The germline V and J ends were trimmed by 0 bases and 6 bases, with 20 bases remaining between them. There are 17 residues in the CDR3. CDR3 protein: CASSQDLSGTGRAEAFF. The CDR3 DNA is TGCGCCAGCAGCCAAGATCTTTCGGGAACAGGGAGGGCTGAAGCTTTCTTT.

J is TRBJ1-3 and V is TRBV9; 9 nucleotides match TRBD1. The CDR3 has 18 amino acids. CDR1 is SGDLS and CDR2 is YYNGEE in the germline V gene. Trimming at V came to 4 bases and at J to 0 bases, leaving 11 bases not matched to a gene. CDR3 amino acids: CASSFRDRDPYSGNTIYF. The CDR3 nucleotides read TGTGCCAGCAGCTTCCGGGACAGGGACCCGTACTCTGGAAACACCATATATTTT.

The rearrangement joins TRBV7-2 to TRBJ2-3; 10 bases are a match to TRBD2. CDR1 and CDR2 (germline): SGHTA, FQGNSA. Unmatched junction bases numbered 2, after V lost 0 bases and J lost 2 bases. The CDR3 totals 16 residues. The chain's CDR3 is CASSLATSGTTDTQYF. The CDR3 DNA reads as TGTGCCAGCAGCTTAGCCACTAGCGGGACCACAGATACGCAGTATTTT.

V gene TRBV10-2 combines with J gene TRBJ1-4; perhaps TRBD1 as D (5 bases). CDR1 and CDR2 from the germline V gene are WSHSY and SAAADI. The germline V and J ends were trimmed by 7 bases and 0 bases, with 9 bases remaining between them. CDR3 length equals 14 residues. CDR3 DNA: TGCGCCAGCAAGGACATTTCAACTAATGAAAAACTGTTTTTT. This encodes CASKDISTNEKLFF.

The chain uses TRBV11-2 and TRBJ2-5; 7 bases are a match to TRBD1. The CDR3 extends over 16 amino acids. The V gene's germline CDR1 is SGHAT and CDR2 FQNNGV. The V gene end was trimmed by 6 bases and the J gene end by 0 bases; junction bases not matched to a gene: 10. DNA of the CDR3: TGTGCCAGCAGTAGAACCGGGACAGCGTACCAAGAGACCCAGTACTTC. This gives the protein CASSRTGTAYQETQYF.

V usage is TRBV27 and J usage is TRBJ2-7; D is unclear. The V end lost 3 bases, the J end lost 0 bases, and 6 bases lay between the germline ends. The germline V gene encodes CDR1 MNHEY and CDR2 SMNVEV (reference sequence). This CDR3 comprises 13 residues. This CDR3 reads CASSFPGSYEQYF. The DNA of the CDR3 is TGTGCCAGCAGTTTTCCGGGCTCCTACGAGCAGTACTTC.

The chain links TRBV7-8 to TRBJ1-5; no clear D. V was clipped by 1 base and J by 4 bases, with 11 bases between them. The CDR3 runs to 15 residues. Germline V gives CDR1 SGHVS, CDR2 FQNEAQ. CDR3 coding DNA: TGTGCCAGCAGCTTAGTGAGGGTTGGGAATCAGCCCCAGCATTTT. Protein: CASSLVRVGNQPQHF.

In its sample, this clone was seen once. The CDR3 protein is CASSQREGEEAFF. CDR3 nucleotides: TGTGCCAGCAGCCAAAGGGAAGGGGAAGAAGCTTTCTTT. The genes are TRBV4-2 and TRBJ1-1; tentative D call: TRBD1 (5 bases). The CDR3 spans 13 residues. The ends were cut back, 2 bases at V and 8 bases at J, with 12 bases in the middle. The germline CDR1 and CDR2 sequences are LGHNA and YNFKEQ.

The V call is TRBV18, the J call TRBJ2-4; D perhaps matches TRBD1 (5 bases). This CDR3 contains 16 residues. Germline V lookup: CDR1 KGHSH, CDR2 LQKENI. The V end lost 3 bases, the J end lost 0 bases, and 12 bases lay between the germline ends. The CDR3 region is CASSPPDRLAKNIQYF. DNA for the CDR3: TGTGCCAGCTCACCCCCCGACAGACTAGCCAAAAACATTCAGTACTTC.

The chain uses TRBV18 and TRBJ2-7; TRBD2 matches 9 bases. There are 16 residues in the CDR3. Germline V gene data show CDR1 as KGHSH and CDR2 as LQKENI. V lost 1 base and J lost 1; bases outside the gene matches: 5. The CDR3 DNA sequence: TGTGCCAGCTCACCACGGGGCGGGAGGGCTTCCTACGAGCAGTACTTC. The encoded protein is CASSPRGGRASYEQYF.

The gene calls are TRBV5-6 and TRBJ2-7; D gene uncertain. The V gene's germline CDR1 is SGHDT and CDR2 YYEEEE. V lost 3 bases to trimming and J lost 2 bases, with 9 bases between them. This CDR3 is 13 amino acids long. The CDR3 nucleotides are TGTGCCAGCAGCTCAGGTGGTCCCTACGAGCAGTACTTC. Translating gives CASSSGGPYEQYF.

The chain has TRBV15 and TRBJ2-5, with 7 positions matching TRBD2. Germline V gene lookup returns CDR1 LNHNV and CDR2 YYDKDF (reference sequence). After removal of 0 bases from V and 4 bases from J, the junction contained 14 bases not matched to a gene. This CDR3 comprises 18 residues. The CDR3 sequence is CATSRDRVGGRGSETQYF. CDR3 nucleotides: TGTGCCACCAGCAGAGATAGAGTGGGGGGGAGGGGTTCAGAGACCCAGTACTTC.

The chain uses TRBV7-6 and TRBJ2-7; 7 bases are a match to TRBD2. Trimming at V came to 4 bases and at J to 5 bases, leaving 5 bases not matched to a gene. Germline V gives CDR1 SGHVS, CDR2 FNYEAQ. The CDR3 runs 13 residues. The chain's CDR3 is CASSSMGGNEQYF. CDR3 DNA sequence: TGTGCCAGCAGCTCCATGGGAGGGAACGAGCAGTACTTC.

About this clone itself: An end of the junction differs from the germline gene, which may be a read error. This chain connects TRBV6-5 to TRBJ2-7, with 8 bases fitting TRBD1. The germline V gene encodes CDR1 MNHEY and CDR2 SVGAGI. This CDR3 contains 15 residues. CDR3: CASSDSGGYSYEQYF. The CDR3 DNA reads TGTGCCAGCAGTGACTCAGGGGGCTACTCCTACGAGCAGTACTTC.